A selection of T cell receptor beta chains follows, all from one sample in a study of Ad26.COV2.S vaccination and SARS-CoV-2 variants. Measured with immunoSEQ multiplex PCR; TCRdb has only the in-frame clones, and not every one. The table lists under 300,000 clones, 70% to 90% of them singletons. Sequencing used peripheral blood, obtained in a trial of Ad26.COV2.S vaccine versus placebo. These receptors came from a person aged 18-60 years who received the Ad26.COV2.S COVID-19 vaccine or a placebo. Both conserved end residues are part of each CDR3. A D gene is named only where the DNA matches it firmly. Only some rows state a clone size, as once, few, many or a class for expanded clones.

J gene,V gene,clone size,D gene,CDR3 DNA,CDR3 protein
TRBJ2-1,TRBV2,.,TRBD2,TGTGCCACGGGACTAGCGGCATCCTACAATGAGCAGTTCTTC,CATGLAASYNEQFF
TRBJ1-2,TRBV5-4,.,.,TGTGCCAGCAGCTTGGCAATGGAGGGTCCCTATGGCTACACCTTC,CASSLAMEGPYGYTF
TRBJ2-4,TRBV11-2,once,.,TGTGCCAGCAGCTTAGTCCGATACCTAAACATTCAGTACTTC,CASSLVRYLNIQYF
TRBJ2-3,TRBV7-3,.,.,TGTGCCAGCAGCTCTTCAGGTCAAAGCACAGATACGCAGTATTTT,CASSSSGQSTDTQYF
TRBJ2-5,TRBV9,.,.,TGTGCCAGCAGCGTCGGGACAATCGGGGAGACCCAGTACTTC,CASSVGTIGETQYF
TRBJ1-2,TRBV7-8,.,.,TGTGCCAGCAGCTTAGACGGCGTTCTGGGGCGCGGCTACACCTTC,CASSLDGVLGRGYTF
TRBJ1-4,TRBV18,once,.,TGTGCCAGCTCACCACCCCAGCTTCACAATGAAAAACTGTTTTTT,CASSPPQLHNEKLFF
TRBJ2-2,TRBV20-1,.,TRBD1,TGCAGTGCTAGTCCCTACCGGGGACAGTATACCGGGGAGCTGTTTTTT,CSASPYRGQYTGELFF
TRBJ1-1,TRBV18,.,.,TGTGCCAGCTCAGATGACAGCACTGAAGCTTTCTTT,CASSDDSTEAFF
TRBJ1-1,TRBV24-1,.,.,TGTGCCACCAGTGAAAATACAGGGTACAGGGCTTTCTTT,CATSENTGYRAFF
TRBJ1-2,TRBV5-4,.,.,TGTGCCAGCAGCTTTGGGACGGTTTTTTTGTTC,CASSFGTVFLF
TRBJ2-1,TRBV5-1,.,TRBD2,TGCGCCAGCAGCTTGGATGGGCGGGAGGGCGAGGAGCAGTTCTTC,CASSLDGREGEEQFF
TRBJ2-3,TRBV6-1,.,.,TGTGCCAGCAGTGAAGCGCCAGGCGTCGCAGATACGCAGTATTTT,CASSEAPGVADTQYF
TRBJ2-2,TRBV6-2/TRBV6-3,.,.,TGTGCCAGCAGCCCGGACGGCCGGGTCACCGGGGAGCTGTTTTTT,CASSPDGRVTGELFF
TRBJ1-3,TRBV30,.,TRBD1,TGTGCCTGGATCCCCAAGGCGGACAGGGGCCCCACCATATATTTT,CAWIPKADRGPTIYF
TRBJ2-1,TRBV7-9,.,.,TGTGCCAGCAGCCTCACCCAAAATGAGCAGTTCTTC,CASSLTQNEQFF
TRBJ1-2,TRBV12-3/TRBV12-4,.,.,TGTGCCAGCAGTTTAAACAGTCTCTATGGCTACACCTTC,CASSLNSLYGYTF
TRBJ2-2,TRBV7-6,.,.,TGTGCCAGCACGGAGCAGGGTACCACCGGGGAGCTGTTTTTT,CASTEQGTTGELFF
TRBJ1-5,TRBV25-1,.,.,TGTGCCAGCGGAGGAGCGAATAGCAATCAGCCCCAGCATTTT,CASGGANSNQPQHF
TRBJ2-7,TRBV7-2,.,TRBD1,TGTGCCAGCAGCTCCCGACAGGGGGCCTACGAGCAGTACTTC,CASSSRQGAYEQYF
TRBJ1-5,TRBV27,.,.,TGTGCCGGACCCGTTGGGGATCAGCCCCAGCATTTT,CAGPVGDQPQHF
TRBJ2-2,TRBV7-2,.,.,TGTGCCAGCAGCTTAGTCCTACGTATTTACACCGGGGAGCTGTTTTTT,CASSLVLRIYTGELFF
TRBJ2-4,TRBV27,.,.,TGTGCCAGCAGTTTATCGGGGGCGGGAAACATTCAGTACTTC,CASSLSGAGNIQYF
TRBJ2-2,TRBV4-3,.,.,TGCGCCAGCAGCCAGATGGCAAGCAGGGAAAACACCGGGGAGCTGTTTTTT,CASSQMASRENTGELFF
TRBJ1-1,TRBV7-6,.,.,TGTGCCAGCAGCTTAGGAGAGGCAGGGCTGACTGAAGCTTTCTTT,CASSLGEAGLTEAFF